Described below is a single T cell receptor beta chain sequence and its context. Its antigen is not yet known. One junction end disagrees with the germline gene, perhaps due to a read error. The TCR beta CDR3 regions were amplified from the RNA transcripts. A first-round RT-PCR of the TCR CDR3 used the HTBI primer set with the Qiagen OneStep RT-PCR kit. Libraries were constructed in a second round of multiplex PCR, after which size selection and purification were carried out. Paired-end sequencing of the libraries was performed with 100 bp reads on an Illumina HiSeq2000. In the paper's pipeline: SOAPnuke was used to process the raw data, throwing out any read that contained adapters or uncalled bases, had a mean Phred below 15, or lacked an exact constant-primer or identifier match. High-quality paired reads were merged with COPE v1.2.5, and unique nucleotide sequences were defined as clonotypes. Clonotypes were aligned to IMGT TRBV, TRBD and TRBJ reference segments using MiTCR v1.1. Analysis was restricted to V-J combinations with a frequency above 0.0001, which covered 98% to 99.2% of repertoires. The TCS score was defined as the ratio of F50 (clonal expansion) to E x V (chaos), calculated using BLOSUM62-based TCRdist between CDR3 peptides within each V-J. Welch's t-statistics and random forest reduced approximately 520 V-J features to 10 to 15, which were used in a naive Bayes classifier (R e1071). In-frame beta chains were kept once TCRdb had trimmed the public reads at Q25 with fastp and called clones with MiXCR. Each record represents a unique CDR3 protein, reported with the most common genes and DNA among its rows. It is TCRdb's table, rather than the study itself, that gives the V and J calls and clone size. The sample table holds 300,000 to 350,000 distinct CDR3 sequences, of which over 15% were seen once. Of the sample, roughly 49% is held by the ten largest clones.

Stable Graves' hyperthyroidism was defined as no progression to ophthalmopathy during 18 months of follow-up. The hyperthyroidism patients were between 18 and 65 years old and newly diagnosed, with a disease duration of less than 2 months. Patients with uncontrolled infections, other autoimmune diseases, pregnancy or lactation were excluded. Diagnoses were established on the basis of clinical symptoms, serum thyroxine and TRAb, thyroid ultrasound, and orbital computed tomography. PBMCs were isolated from 8 to 10 ml of fresh peripheral blood by Ficoll-Paque density gradient centrifugation. Trizol reagent was used to extract total RNA, and RNA quality was then checked on an Agilent 2100 Bioanalyzer. This entry belongs to a study of T cells in Graves' hyperthyroidism and ophthalmopathy (dated by TCRdb to between 2017 and 2020). About the investigation overall: Peripheral blood samples were taken at initial diagnosis, before any treatment was given. To identify distinguishing TCR V-J signatures, a discovery cohort of some 99 patients was used, comprising 43 with Graves' ophthalmopathy and under 60 with stable Graves' hyperthyroidism. Whether ophthalmopathy could be predicted prospectively was tested in an independent validation cohort made up of 18 to 20 hyperthyroidism patients plus 17 patients who later progressed to ophthalmopathy. The 100 discovery patients were randomly split 7:3 into training and test sets. Thyroid tissue and blood T-cell repertoires from six Graves' hyperthyroidism patients were also compared in the study. Following sampling, methimazole starting at 30 mg daily was given to hyperthyroidism patients, and high-dose intravenous methylprednisolone was given to ophthalmopathy patients. According to the paper, TCR Vbeta CDR3 sequencing was carried out on 120 to 150 peripheral blood samples, which came from about 45 ophthalmopathy, around 74 hyperthyroidism and around 17 progressor patients.

Inclusive of the bounding cysteine and phenylalanine, the CDR3 is 13 residues long. The read is trimmed to its CDR3 DNA, 39 bases read in frame from base 1. CDR1 and CDR2 (WNHNN, SYGVQD) derive from the germline V gene (reference sequence). The paper as a whole reports these results and caveats: Most expanded thyroid clonotypes (frequency above 0.001) were also detected in blood, a finding suggesting that blood repertoires may reflect thyroid immune responses. In cross-validation, a model built on a 13 V-J signature told ophthalmopathy apart from stable hyperthyroidism with under 90% sensitivity and around 81% specificity, and in testing the same model reached 80%/75%. In validation, progression to ophthalmopathy was predicted by the model with more than 65% sensitivity and around 75% specificity, a median of 6.5 months before onset. No statistical method was used to set the sample size in advance, and investigators knew the group allocation.

This receptor was identified in a woman aged 45-65 years with Graves' hyperthyroidism. The V and J segments used are TRBV10-1 and TRBJ1-2; the D gene is perhaps TRBD1, from 6 matching bases. The sequenced sample consisted of blood. DNA sequence: TGCACCAGCTCAAGCCAGGGGACTTGGGGCTACACCTTC. Its product reads: CTSSSQGTWGYTF.